This T cell receptor (beta chain) was observed in a study of T cells in Graves' hyperthyroidism and ophthalmopathy (dated by TCRdb to about 2019). Concerning the study at large: Peripheral blood samples were taken at initial diagnosis, before any treatment was given. TCR V-J signatures able to tell the groups apart were searched for in a discovery cohort of 90 to 100 patients, of whom more than 40 had Graves' ophthalmopathy and roughly 57 had stable Graves' hyperthyroidism. Whether ophthalmopathy could be predicted prospectively was tested in an independent validation cohort made up of roughly 20 hyperthyroidism patients plus 17 patients who later progressed to ophthalmopathy. The 100 or so discovery patients were divided at random into training and test sets in a 7:3 ratio. In more than 5 Graves' hyperthyroidism patients, the study also compared T-cell repertoires from thyroid tissue with T-cell repertoires from blood. After blood sampling, hyperthyroidism patients were treated with methimazole at a starting dose of 30 mg daily, and ophthalmopathy patients were treated with high-dose intravenous methylprednisolone. According to the paper, TCR Vbeta CDR3 sequencing was carried out on some 130 peripheral blood samples, which came from about 45 ophthalmopathy, fewer than 80 hyperthyroidism and 17 progressor patients.

The TCR beta CDR3 regions were amplified from the RNA transcripts. The first round of RT-PCR for the TCR CDR3 was performed with the HTBI primer set and the Qiagen OneStep RT-PCR kit. The libraries were constructed in a second round of multiplex PCR and then size-selected and purified. The libraries were sequenced on an Illumina HiSeq2000 using paired-end 100 bp reads. The original methods were these. SOAPnuke was used to process the raw data, removing reads that contained adapters or uncalled bases, had a mean Phred below 15, or lacked an exact match to the constant primer or identifier. COPE v1.2.5 was used to merge high-quality paired reads, and clonotypes were defined as unique nucleotide sequences. Clonotypes were aligned to IMGT TRBV, TRBD and TRBJ reference segments using MiTCR v1.1. Analysis was restricted to V-J combinations with a frequency above 0.0001, which covered roughly 99% of repertoires. A TCS score was defined as the ratio of F50 (clonal expansion) to E x V (chaos), with BLOSUM62-based TCRdist applied between CDR3 peptides within each V-J. Welch's t-statistics and random forest reduced roughly 500 V-J features to fewer than 15, which were used in a naive Bayes classifier (R e1071). The raw public data were reprocessed by TCRdb itself: fastp quality trimming at Q25, MiXCR clonotype calling, in-frame beta chains only. For every CDR3 protein sequence, its rows merge into one entry that carries the most common genes and DNA. The V and J calls reflect TCRdb's pipeline rather than the authors' work. The sample yields some 250,000 distinct CDR3 sequences; approximately 14% were counted once. The top ten constitute about an eighth of the sample.

What the authors observed across the whole study: In cross-validation, a model built on a 13 V-J signature told ophthalmopathy apart from stable hyperthyroidism with 87.88% sensitivity and approximately 81% specificity, and in testing the same model reached 80%/75%. Most expanded thyroid clonotypes (frequency above 0.001) were also detected in blood, suggesting blood repertoires may reflect thyroid immune responses. Sample size was not statistically predetermined, and investigators were not blinded to group allocation. During validation, the model predicted progression to ophthalmopathy a median of approximately 7 months ahead of onset, with 70.59% sensitivity and 72.22% specificity.

Hyperthyroidism patients were newly diagnosed, with disease duration under 2 months, and aged 18 to 65 years. Any patient with an uncontrolled infection, another autoimmune disease, pregnancy or lactation was excluded. Clinical symptoms, serum thyroxine and TRAb, thyroid ultrasound, and orbital computed tomography formed the basis for the diagnoses. For progressor patients, blood was drawn at the first diagnosis of hyperthyroidism, before any ophthalmopathy symptoms had appeared. PBMCs were separated from over 9 ml of fresh peripheral blood using Ficoll-Paque density gradient centrifugation. Patients classed as progressors first received a Graves' hyperthyroidism diagnosis and then went on to develop ophthalmopathy during follow-up. Trizol reagent was used to extract total RNA, and RNA quality was then checked on an Agilent 2100 Bioanalyzer. Taken from cysteine to phenylalanine, the CDR3 has 14 residues. The sequence is cut down to CDR3 DNA, 42 bases in frame from base 1. CDR1 and CDR2 were assigned from the germline V gene as MDHEN and SYDVKM. Trimming takes 3 bases from V and 4 bases from J, and the germline ends sit 12 bases apart.

Many counts were recorded for this clonotype. This clone's antigen is unknown. One base away there is no much larger clone; base qualities are not given. Sequenced material: blood. The source of this sequence is a woman aged 40 to 50 with Graves' hyperthyroidism that later progressed to Graves' ophthalmopathy. The chain employs TRBV28 and TRBJ1-1, with no confidently assigned D gene. The CDR3 here reads CASSFPGTSTEAFF. The nucleotides read TGTGCCAGCAGTTTCCCCGGTACTAGCACTGAAGCTTTCTTT.